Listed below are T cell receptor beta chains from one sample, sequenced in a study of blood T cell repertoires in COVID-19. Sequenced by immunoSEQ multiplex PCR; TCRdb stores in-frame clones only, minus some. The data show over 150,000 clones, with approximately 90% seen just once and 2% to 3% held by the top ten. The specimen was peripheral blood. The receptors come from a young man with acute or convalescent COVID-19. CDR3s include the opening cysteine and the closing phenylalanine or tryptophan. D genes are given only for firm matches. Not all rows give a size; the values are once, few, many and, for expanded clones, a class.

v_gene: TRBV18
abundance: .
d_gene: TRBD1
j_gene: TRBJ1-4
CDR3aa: CASSPLGTGPPGKLFF

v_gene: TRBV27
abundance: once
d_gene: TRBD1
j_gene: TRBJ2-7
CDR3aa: CASRLQGSYEQYF

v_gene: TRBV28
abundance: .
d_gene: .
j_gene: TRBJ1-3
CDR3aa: CASSLTGVLSGNTIYF

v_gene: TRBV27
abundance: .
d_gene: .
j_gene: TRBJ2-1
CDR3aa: CASSSREDLSFSYNEQFF

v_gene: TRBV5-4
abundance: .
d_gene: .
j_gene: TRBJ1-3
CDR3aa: CASSYQGGGNTIYF

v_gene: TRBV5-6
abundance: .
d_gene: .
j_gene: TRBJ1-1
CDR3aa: CASSLFPPTREAFF

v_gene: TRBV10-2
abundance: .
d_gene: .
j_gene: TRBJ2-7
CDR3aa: CASSDSTKWEQYF

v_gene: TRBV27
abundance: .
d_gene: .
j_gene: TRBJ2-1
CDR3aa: CASRKEGRSYNEQFF

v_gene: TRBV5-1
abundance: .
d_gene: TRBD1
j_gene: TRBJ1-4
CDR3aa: CASSWAGTGEEKLFF

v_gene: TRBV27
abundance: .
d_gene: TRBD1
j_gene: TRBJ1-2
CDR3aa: CASRNLLKGARGYGYTF

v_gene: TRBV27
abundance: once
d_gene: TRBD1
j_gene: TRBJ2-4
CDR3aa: CASSSGQENIQYF

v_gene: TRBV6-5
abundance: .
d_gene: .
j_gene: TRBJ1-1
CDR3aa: CASRPPVTEAFF

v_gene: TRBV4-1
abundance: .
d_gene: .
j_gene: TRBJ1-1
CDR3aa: CASSQEKGMDTEAFF

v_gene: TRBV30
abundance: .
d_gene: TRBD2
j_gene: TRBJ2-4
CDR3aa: CAWSGEAGSVKNIQYF

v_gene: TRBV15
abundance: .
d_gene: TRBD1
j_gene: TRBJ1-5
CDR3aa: CATDQGANQPQHF

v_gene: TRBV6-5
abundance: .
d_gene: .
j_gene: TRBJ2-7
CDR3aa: CASSYSSSEQYF

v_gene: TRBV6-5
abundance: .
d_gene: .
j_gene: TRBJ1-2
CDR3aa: CAARPGINYGYTF

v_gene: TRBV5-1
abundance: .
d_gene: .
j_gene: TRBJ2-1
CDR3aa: CASSQNLGMGRVNEQFF

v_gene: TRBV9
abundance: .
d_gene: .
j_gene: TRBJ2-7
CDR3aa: CASSVGGSYEQYF

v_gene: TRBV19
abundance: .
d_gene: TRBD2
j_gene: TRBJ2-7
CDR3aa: CASSNLAGFPYEQYF

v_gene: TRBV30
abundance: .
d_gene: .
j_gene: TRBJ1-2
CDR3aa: CAWSGQALNYGYTF

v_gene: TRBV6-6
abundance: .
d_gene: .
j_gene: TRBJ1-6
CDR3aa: CASTYSNSPLHF

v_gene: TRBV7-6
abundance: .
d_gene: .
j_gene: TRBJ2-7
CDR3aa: CASSLVGQTGSVSYEQYF

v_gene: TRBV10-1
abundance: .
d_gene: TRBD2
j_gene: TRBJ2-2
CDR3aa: CASSEGTSGSGAGELFF

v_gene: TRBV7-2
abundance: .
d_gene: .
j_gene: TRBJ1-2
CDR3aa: CASSLRGFGYTF

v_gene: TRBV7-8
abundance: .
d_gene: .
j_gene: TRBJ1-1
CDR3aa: CASSLMGHGTEAFF

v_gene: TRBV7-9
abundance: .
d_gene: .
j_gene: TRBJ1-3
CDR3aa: CASSPTGSGNTIYF

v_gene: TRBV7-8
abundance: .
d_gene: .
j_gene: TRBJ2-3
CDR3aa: CASSLELRAGADTQYF

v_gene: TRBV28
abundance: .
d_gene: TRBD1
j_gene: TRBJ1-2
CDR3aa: CASSLTGGPTYGYTF

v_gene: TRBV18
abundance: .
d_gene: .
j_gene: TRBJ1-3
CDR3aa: CASSPLPFRGSGNTIYF

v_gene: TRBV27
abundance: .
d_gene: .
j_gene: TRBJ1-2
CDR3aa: CASSYRGDYGYTF

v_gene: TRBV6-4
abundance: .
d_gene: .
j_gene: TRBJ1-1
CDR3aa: CASRSQGTMNTEAFF

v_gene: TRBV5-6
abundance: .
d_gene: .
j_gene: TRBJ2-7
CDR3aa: CASSLNQFYEQYF

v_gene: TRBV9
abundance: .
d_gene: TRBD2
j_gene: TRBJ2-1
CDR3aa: CASSSHSGAGFTYNEQFF

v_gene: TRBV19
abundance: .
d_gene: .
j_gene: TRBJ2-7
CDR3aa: CASSKSGVGQGSSSYEQYF

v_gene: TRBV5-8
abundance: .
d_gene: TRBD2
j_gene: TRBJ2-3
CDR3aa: CASRRGLAGGLVDTQYF

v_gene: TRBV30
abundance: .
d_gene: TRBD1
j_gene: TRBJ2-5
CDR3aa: CAWRTQGGETQYF

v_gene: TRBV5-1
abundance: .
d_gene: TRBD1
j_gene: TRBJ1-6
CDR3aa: CASSSEGQGNTNSPLHF

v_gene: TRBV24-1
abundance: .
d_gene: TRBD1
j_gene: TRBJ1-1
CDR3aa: CATSDARGYTEAFF

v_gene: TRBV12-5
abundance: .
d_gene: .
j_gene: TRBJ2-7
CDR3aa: CASGNSLWEQYF

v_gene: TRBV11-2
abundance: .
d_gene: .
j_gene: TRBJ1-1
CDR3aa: CASSLPGPTEAFF

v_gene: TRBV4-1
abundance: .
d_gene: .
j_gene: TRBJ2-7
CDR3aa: CASSFRTVNYEQYF

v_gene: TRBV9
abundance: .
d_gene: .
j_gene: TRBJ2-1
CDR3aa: CASSPGGIEQFF

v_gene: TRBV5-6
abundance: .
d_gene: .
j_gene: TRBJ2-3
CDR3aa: CASSLRVMLDTQYF

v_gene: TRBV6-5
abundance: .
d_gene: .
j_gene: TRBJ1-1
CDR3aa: CASSYNRGVWGTEAFF

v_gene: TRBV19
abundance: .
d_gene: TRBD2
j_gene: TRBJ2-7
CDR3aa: CASSARPGTTYEQYF

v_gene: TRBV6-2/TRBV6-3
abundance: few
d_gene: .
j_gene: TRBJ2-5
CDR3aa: CASSYPDSTETQYF

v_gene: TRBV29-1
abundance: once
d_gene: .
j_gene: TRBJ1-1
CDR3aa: CSVKDLGILLNTEAFF

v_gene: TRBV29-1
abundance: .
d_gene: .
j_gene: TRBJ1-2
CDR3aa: CSVAADIGRYTF

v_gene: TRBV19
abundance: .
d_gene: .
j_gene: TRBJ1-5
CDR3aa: CASRLRGNQPQHF

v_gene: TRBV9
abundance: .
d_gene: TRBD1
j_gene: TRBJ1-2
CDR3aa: CASSPTGTANYGYTF

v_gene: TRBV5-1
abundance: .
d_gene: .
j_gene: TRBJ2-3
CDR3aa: CASATTQVPDTQYF